This TCR beta chain was obtained from a study of CD8 T cells in Susac syndrome. An amount of RNA that ranged from roughly 0.5 to 1 ug was reverse transcribed with random hexamers. TCRdb used MiXCR to reprocess the immunoSEQ multiplex PCR reads, holding one entry per CDR3 protein. The table has some 99,000 distinct CDR3 sequences, 90% to 96% seen once. This clonotype has only one observation. Germline CDR1 reads SQVTM; CDR2 reads ANQGSEA. V lost 6 bases and J 1 base, leaving 18 bases between the germline ends. The CDR3 extends over 15 amino acids. The TCR was taken from a human donor in good health. The sample consisted of CD4+ T cells from PBMCs. The chain links TRBV29-1 to TRBJ2-5, with D possibly TRBD1 on 6 matching bases. The CDR3 region has the DNA TGCAGCGTGGGACATCTACAGAGTCCCCAAGAGACCCAGTACTTC. It codes for CSVGHLQSPQETQYF.